This T cell receptor beta chain was obtained from a study of CXCR3-negative and CXCR3-positive naive CD8 T cells (dated by TCRdb to between 2019 and 2020). Broadly, across the study: In total, some 140 million TRB reads were obtained, or roughly 1.5 +/- 0.3 million reads per library. Data from about 10 donors, pooled across two independent experiments, went into the diversity and physicochemical repertoire analyses. Naive subsets from about 5 donors and memory cells from 3 donors were included in the TRBV-TRBJ cluster analysis. What the work shows at the level of the full study, not this receptor alone: Comparably high repertoire diversity was found in both naive subsets, whereas much lower repertoire diversity was found in memory CD8+ T cells. Compared with CXCR3-negative naive cells, CXCR3-positive naive cells had TRB CDR3s with higher hydrophobicity (lower Kidera factor 4), lower energy, and higher strength and volume indices. Within the same donor, TRBV-TRBJ usage looked similar between naive CXCR3-negative and CXCR3-positive cells, but memory cells had distinct patterns. Because surface CD5, which has been linked to self-reactivity in mice, was comparable between naive subsets, TCR interaction strength was also inferred from TRB CDR3 physicochemical properties. Freshly isolated PBMCs were used for most assays because CXCR3 expression partially decreased after cryopreservation.

Sequences MDHEN (CDR1) and SYDVKM (CDR2) are obtained from the germline V gene. CDR3 length: 12 amino acids, cysteine to phenylalanine. The coding DNA is unavailable. The sequencing machine was a NextSeq 550. The Human TCR Profiling Kit (MiLaboratory) was used to make UMI-labeled 5' RACE TRB cDNA libraries. The full amount of extracted RNA was used for cDNA synthesis, and the full amount of resulting cDNA was used for PCR amplification. Libraries were prepared in parallel with an identical number of PCR cycles. The authors processed their data as follows. MIGEC and MiXCR extracted about 49,000 +/- 11,000 unique UMI-labeled TRB cDNA molecules per library, requiring at least two reads per UMI. On average, roughly 40,000 +/- 10,000 functional in-frame TRB CDR3 nucleotide clonotypes lacking stop codons were found per library. After each sample was downsampled to 5000 UMI-labeled TRB molecules, VDJtools was used to calculate diversity metrics such as normalized Shannon-Wiener and Chao1. For the central five CDR3 residues, VDJtools calculated physicochemical properties weighted by clonotype size, namely interaction energy, strength, volume and Kidera factor 4. TCRdb reprocessed the reads and assigns one entry to each CDR3 protein sequence, leaving out DNA. Here the V and J calls rest on TCRdb's processing, not on the authors' analysis. This sample's listing comprises 110,000 or so distinct CDR3 sequences. Around 0.38% of the sample is taken by the ten largest.

For this clonotype: This clone's antigen is unknown.

Each CD8+ T cell subset was flow-sorted in triplicate, and some 310,000 cells per subset were placed directly into RLT lysis buffer. Naive CD8+ T cells were defined stringently as CD45RO-CCR7+CD27+CD95- to exclude memory contaminants. Peripheral blood mononuclear cells were isolated from buffy coats using standard density gradient centrifugation. Naive CXCR3-negative and CXCR3-positive CD8+ T cells were flow-sorted on a FACSAria III. Total RNA was extracted from sorted cells with an RNeasy Mini Kit. This sequence originates from a human donor in good health. Some clones in this sample may be carry-over from other donors' samples. The sample consisted of naive CXCR3+ CD8+ T cells from blood. What the cell subset or site label conveys for this sample: CD45RO-CCR7+CD27+CD95- naive CD8+ T cells expressing CXCR3 (TNR3+). The chain was built from TRBV28 and TRBJ2-1; TCRdb's D call, TRBD2, is unchecked because there is no DNA. The CDR3 region has the sequence CASSYGARGQFF.